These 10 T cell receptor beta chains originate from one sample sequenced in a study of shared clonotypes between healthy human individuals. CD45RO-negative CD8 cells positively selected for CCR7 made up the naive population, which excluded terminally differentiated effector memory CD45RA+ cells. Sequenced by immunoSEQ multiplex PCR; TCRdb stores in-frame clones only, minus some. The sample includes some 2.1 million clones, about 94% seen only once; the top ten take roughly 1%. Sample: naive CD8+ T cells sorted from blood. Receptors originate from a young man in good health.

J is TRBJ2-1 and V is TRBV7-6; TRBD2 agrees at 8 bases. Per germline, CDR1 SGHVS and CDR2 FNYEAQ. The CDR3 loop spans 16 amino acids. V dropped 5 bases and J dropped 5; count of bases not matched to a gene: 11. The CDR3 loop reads CASSLLVSGAHNEQFF. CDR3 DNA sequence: TGTGCCAGCAGCCTTCTAGTTAGCGGGGCCCACAATGAGCAGTTCTTC.

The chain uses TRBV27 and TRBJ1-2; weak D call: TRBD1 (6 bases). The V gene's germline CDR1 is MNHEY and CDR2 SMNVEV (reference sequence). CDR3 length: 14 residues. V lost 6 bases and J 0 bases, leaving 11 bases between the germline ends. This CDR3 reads CASSPTGSNYGYTF. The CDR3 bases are TGTGCCAGCAGCCCGACAGGTTCTAACTATGGCTACACCTTC.

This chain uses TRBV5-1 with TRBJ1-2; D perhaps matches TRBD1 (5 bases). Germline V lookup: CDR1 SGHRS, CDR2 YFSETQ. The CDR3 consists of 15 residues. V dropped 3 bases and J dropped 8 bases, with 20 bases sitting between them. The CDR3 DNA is TGCGCCAGCAGCTCCCCCTTGACAGACGCGGAGGGCTACACCTTC. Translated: CASSSPLTDAEGYTF.

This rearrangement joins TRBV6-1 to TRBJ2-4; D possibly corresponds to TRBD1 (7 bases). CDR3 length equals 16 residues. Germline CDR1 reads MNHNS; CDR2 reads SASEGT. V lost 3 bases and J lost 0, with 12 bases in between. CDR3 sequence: CASSDPGGLAKNIQYF. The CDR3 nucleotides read TGTGCCAGCAGTGACCCAGGGGGACTAGCCAAAAACATTCAGTACTTC.

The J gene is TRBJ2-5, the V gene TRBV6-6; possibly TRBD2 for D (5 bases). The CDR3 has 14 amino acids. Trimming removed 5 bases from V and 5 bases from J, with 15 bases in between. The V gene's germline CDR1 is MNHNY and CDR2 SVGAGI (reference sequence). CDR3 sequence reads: CASSMGLRVETQYF. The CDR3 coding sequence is TGTGCCAGCAGTATGGGTCTGAGGGTCGAGACCCAGTACTTC.

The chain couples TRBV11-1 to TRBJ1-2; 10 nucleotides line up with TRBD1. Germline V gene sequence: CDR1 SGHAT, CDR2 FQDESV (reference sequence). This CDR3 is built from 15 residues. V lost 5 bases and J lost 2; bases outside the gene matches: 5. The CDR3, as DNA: TGTGCCAGCAGCCCCCAGGACAGGGGGAACTATGGCTACACCTTC. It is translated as CASSPQDRGNYGYTF.

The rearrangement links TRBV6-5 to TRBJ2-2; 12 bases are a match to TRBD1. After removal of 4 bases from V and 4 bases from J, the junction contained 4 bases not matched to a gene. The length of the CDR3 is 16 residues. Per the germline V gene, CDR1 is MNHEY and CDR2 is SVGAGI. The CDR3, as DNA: TGTGCCAGCAGTTCGGGGGGACAGGGGGCCACCGGGGAGCTGTTTTTT. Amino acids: CASSSGGQGATGELFF.

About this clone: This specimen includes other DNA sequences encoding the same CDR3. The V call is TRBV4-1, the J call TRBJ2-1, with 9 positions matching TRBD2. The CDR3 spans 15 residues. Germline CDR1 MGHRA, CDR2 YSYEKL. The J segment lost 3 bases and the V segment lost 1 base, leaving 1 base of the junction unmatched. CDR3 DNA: TGCGCCAGCAGCCAAGGAGCGGGAGGCTACAATGAGCAGTTCTTC. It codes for CASSQGAGGYNEQFF.

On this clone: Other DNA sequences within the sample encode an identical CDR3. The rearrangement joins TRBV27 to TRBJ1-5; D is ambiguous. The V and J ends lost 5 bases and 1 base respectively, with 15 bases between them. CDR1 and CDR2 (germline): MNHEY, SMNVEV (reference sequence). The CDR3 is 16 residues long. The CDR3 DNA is TGTGCCAGCAGTCCTTCGGCTGGGGAGAGCAATCAGCCCCAGCATTTT. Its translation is CASSPSAGESNQPQHF.

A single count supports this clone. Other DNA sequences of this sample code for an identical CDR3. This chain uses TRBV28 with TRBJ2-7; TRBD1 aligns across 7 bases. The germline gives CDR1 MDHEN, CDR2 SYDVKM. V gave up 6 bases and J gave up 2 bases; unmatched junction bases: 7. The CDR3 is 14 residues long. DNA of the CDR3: TGTGCCAGCAGCCTCGGACAGGCTACCTACGAGCAGTACTTC. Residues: CASSLGQATYEQYF.